Below, 18 T cell receptor beta chains from the same sample are listed, as sequenced in a study of cytomegalovirus exposure and HLA in healthy donors. The protocol was immunoSEQ multiplex PCR, while the TCRdb copy is restricted to in-frame clones and leaves out a portion. The sample holds some 150,000 clones, around 84% seen once. What was sequenced was PBMCs. Receptors were obtained from a human donor in good health.

The chain joins TRBV7-9 to TRBJ2-7; D is perhaps TRBD1 (6 bases). Germline loops: CDR1 SEHNR, CDR2 FQNEAQ (reference sequence). Trimming cost V 4 bases and J 1 base, with 17 bases left between them. This CDR3 is built from 16 residues. The CDR3 protein is CASSSLGDTSSYEQYF. CDR3 in DNA: TGTGCCAGCAGCTCGCTCGGGGACACTTCGTCCTACGAGCAGTACTTC.

The V and J genes are TRBV5-1 and TRBJ2-3; 8 bases match TRBD1. V gave up 6 bases and J gave up 2 bases; unmatched junction bases: 5. The V gene's germline CDR1 is SGHRS and CDR2 YFSETQ. CDR3 length: 14 amino acids. The CDR3 protein is CASKWTGYTDTQYF. DNA of the CDR3: TGCGCCAGCAAGTGGACAGGGTACACAGATACGCAGTATTTT.

This chain joins TRBV6-4 and TRBJ2-3; 7 bases match TRBD2. The V gene's germline CDR1 is MRHNA and CDR2 SNTAGT. V shed 3 bases, J shed 11 bases, and the junction held 17 bases outside the gene matches. The CDR3 extends over 16 amino acids. The CDR3 DNA follows: TGTGCCAGCAGTGAATCTGAGGGAGGGTCCTCCCTGGGGCAGTATTTT. It encodes CASSESEGGSSLGQYF.

This clone has a single count. The chain couples TRBV9 to TRBJ2-7; D is uncertain. Per the germline V gene, CDR1 is SGDLS and CDR2 is YYNGEE. Between the trimmed V and J ends, which lost 1 base and 0 bases, there was a span of 8 bases. The CDR3 loop spans 14 amino acids. DNA of the CDR3: TGTGCCAGCAGCGTAACGGGTGCCTCCTACGAGCAGTACTTC. Protein sequence: CASSVTGASYEQYF.

The J gene is TRBJ2-7, the V gene TRBV4-1; D is uncertain. The germline V and J ends were trimmed by 4 bases and 4 bases, with 14 bases remaining between them. The V gene's germline CDR1 is MGHRA and CDR2 YSYEKL. The length of the CDR3 is 14 residues. CDR3: CASSRDSSGYEQYF. The CDR3 DNA reads as TGCGCCAGCAGCCGAGACTCTTCCGGGTACGAGCAGTACTTC.

The chain combines TRBV4-2 with TRBJ2-1; D is unclear. Germline lookup yields CDR1 LGHNA and CDR2 YNFKEQ. The germline V and J ends were trimmed by 0 bases and 5 bases, with 8 bases remaining between them. This CDR3 comprises 14 residues. CDR3 sequence (DNA): TGTGCCAGCAGCCAAGATCAGGATGACAATGAGCAGTTCTTC. Amino acid sequence: CASSQDQDDNEQFF.

CDR3 in amino acids: CASRPRTGHSYEQYF. The CDR3 nucleotides read TGTGCCAGCAGACCTCGGACAGGGCACTCCTACGAGCAGTACTTC. This chain connects TRBV28 to TRBJ2-7; 8 bases fit TRBD1. V gave up 6 bases and J gave up 0 bases; unmatched junction bases: 7. This CDR3 spans 15 amino acids. In germline, CDR1 is MDHEN, CDR2 SYDVKM.

V gene TRBV10-3 combines with J gene TRBJ2-5; the match to TRBD2 covers 8 bases. V dropped 2 bases and J dropped 2; count of bases not matched to a gene: 7. This CDR3 region has 16 residues. Germline CDR1 is ENHRY and CDR2 is SYGVKD. CDR3 in DNA: TGTGCCATCAGTGAGCCGGATAGCGGGGCTCAAGAGACCCAGTACTTC. The encoded protein is CAISEPDSGAQETQYF.

In regard to this clone: The sample carries other DNA sequences with the same CDR3. V and J are TRBV6-1 and TRBJ1-1; D remains ambiguous. The CDR3 extends over 13 amino acids. V lost 4 bases and J 0 bases, leaving 6 bases between the germline ends. Germline CDR1 is MNHNS and CDR2 is SASEGT. CDR3 residues: CASSANMNTEAFF. The CDR3 bases are TGTGCCAGCAGTGCTAATATGAACACTGAAGCTTTCTTT.

The chain employs TRBV2 and TRBJ1-6, with D tentatively TRBD1 (5 bases). Trimming cost V 0 bases and J 7 bases, with 10 bases left between them. This CDR3 has 15 residues. Germline values: CDR1 SNHLY, CDR2 FYNNEI. This chain's CDR3 is CASSEARTRNSPLHF. The CDR3 DNA reads TGTGCCAGCAGTGAAGCTCGGACAAGAAATTCACCCCTCCACTTT.

The chain carries TRBV6-1 and TRBJ1-3, with D perhaps TRBD1 (5 bases). This CDR3 contains 16 residues. Germline V gene data show CDR1 as MNHNS and CDR2 as SASEGT. With 3 bases removed from V and 3 bases from J, the gap between germline ends came to 15 bases. DNA of the CDR3: TGTGCCAGCAGTGACCTTACGGGGGGTGGTGGAAACACCATATATTTT. Protein: CASSDLTGGGGNTIYF.

The CDR3 reads CASSLGQGSAGPYTGELFF. In nucleotides, the CDR3 is TGTGCCAGCAGCTTGGGACAGGGTTCCGCGGGGCCTTACACCGGGGAGCTGTTTTTT. The rearrangement uses TRBV5-4 and TRBJ2-2; maybe TRBD1 (7 bases). The germline gives CDR1 SGHNT, CDR2 YYREEE (reference sequence). The ends were cut back, 0 bases at V and 3 bases at J, with 21 bases in the middle. The CDR3 runs to 19 residues.

This clone has a handful of counts. CDR3: CASSSTGLRESTIYF. Written as DNA, the CDR3 is TGTGCCAGCAGTTCGACAGGGCTAAGGGAAAGCACCATATATTTT. V gene TRBV6-6 combines with J gene TRBJ1-3, with 7 nucleotides matching TRBD1. The CDR3 extends over 15 amino acids. V trimming: 4 bases; J trimming: 9 bases; junction bases outside the gene matches: 12. Germline values: CDR1 MNHNY, CDR2 SVGAGI (reference sequence).

This chain joins TRBV2 and TRBJ1-1, with 7 nucleotides matching TRBD1. This CDR3 has 14 residues. The germline V gene has CDR1 SNHLY and CDR2 FYNNEI. With V trimmed by 10 bases and J by 0 bases, 8 bases remained unmatched. The CDR3, as DNA: TGTGCCAACCAAAGGGGGACAGTGAACACTGAAGCTTTCTTT. Its translation is CANQRGTVNTEAFF.

The rearrangement joins TRBV5-1 to TRBJ2-7; 9 nucleotides align to TRBD1. Germline V gene data show CDR1 as SGHRS and CDR2 as YFSETQ. This CDR3 region has 14 residues. After removal of 4 bases from V and 5 bases from J, the junction contained 7 bases not matched to a gene. CDR3 sequence (DNA): TGCGCCAGCAGCCCGGACAGGGGCTTTGACGAGCAGTACTTC. It encodes CASSPDRGFDEQYF.

The rearrangement uses TRBV7-7 and TRBJ2-7; 9 nucleotides agree with TRBD1. This CDR3 comprises 16 residues. Trimming removed 5 bases from V and 2 bases from J; junction bases left unmatched: 10. The germline gives CDR1 SSHAT, CDR2 FNYEAQ (reference sequence). This chain's CDR3 is CASSALNRGPTYEQYF. Written as DNA, the CDR3 is TGTGCCAGCAGCGCCTTGAACAGGGGGCCGACCTACGAGCAGTACTTC.

J is TRBJ2-2 and V is TRBV4-3; D is unresolved. Germline V gene lookup returns CDR1 LGHNA and CDR2 YSLEER. The CDR3 loop spans 15 amino acids. Deletions cut 0 bases from V and 1 base from J, with 6 bases between. The CDR3, as DNA: TGCGCCAGCAGCCAAGATATCGGGAACACCGGGGAGCTGTTTTTT. It specifies CASSQDIGNTGELFF.

In DNA, the CDR3 is TGTGCCAGCAGCGAGTACAGGATGGCTGAAGCTTTCTTT. It translates to CASSEYRMAEAFF. The chain couples TRBV11-2 to TRBJ1-1; D is perhaps TRBD1 (5 bases). The CDR3 has 13 residues. CDR1 and CDR2 from the germline V gene are SGHAT and FQNNGV. V was shortened by 5 bases and J by 6 bases, with 13 bases between the two germline ends.